What follows describes a single T cell receptor beta chain. Its antigen is as yet unknown. Using genomic DNA as the template, TCR beta VDJ and CDR3 profiling was carried out. TCRdb itself ran the reads through MiXCR, one entry per CDR3 protein. The table lists around 180,000 distinct CDR3 sequences, less than 50% of them singletons. Flow cytometry had shown expanded CD8+CD57+ cells in the patients chosen for sequencing. Severe acquired aplastic anemia was the diagnosis recorded for all patients. When blood sampling took place, the patients had received no therapy. The sample belongs to a study of CD8+CD57+ T cells in acquired aplastic anemia. Findings and caveats of the study: Patients and controls shared 25 to 35 CD8+ CDR3 sequences, highly expressed in patients. No significant patient-versus-control difference appeared in CD8+ Simpson's diversity.

Specimen: sorted CD4+, CD8+, or CD8+CD57+ T cells (not recorded which) from PBMCs. The clonotype was recovered from a human donor with aplastic anemia.

CDR3 in DNA: TGTGCCACCGGGACAGGGCTAAAAGATTACGAGCAGTACTTC. Translating it yields CATGTGLKDYEQYF. The rearrangement joins TRBV10-3 to TRBJ2-7; TRBD1 aligns across 9 bases. Germline V lookup: CDR1 ENHRY, CDR2 SYGVKD. This CDR3 region has 14 residues. The trim removed 10 bases at V and 4 bases at J, leaving 11 bases unmatched.